Each of the 7 T cell receptor beta chains below was sequenced from the same sample in a study of blood T cell repertoires in COVID-19 (dated by TCRdb to about 2020). Libraries were constructed by the immunoSEQ multiplex PCR assay. TCRdb limited this immuneACCESS table to in-frame rearrangements with V and J called. A share of clones is missing; checked studies link under half to unresolved V genes, and the rest is unexplained. This sample holds more than 200,000 clones; more than 70% were observed only once. The top ten clonotypes cover approximately 2.1% of the sample. Sequencing was performed on peripheral blood. The receptor set was obtained from a woman in her forties who had recovered from COVID-19.

The chain has TRBV6-5 and TRBJ2-5, with 7 positions matching TRBD2. Germline trimming cut 6 bases from V and 3 bases from J; bases unmatched to any gene: 4. Germline CDR1 is MNHEY and CDR2 is SVGAGI. The CDR3 runs to 13 residues. CDR3 sequence: CASRGEGKETQYF. The CDR3 DNA sequence: TGTGCCAGCAGAGGGGAGGGGAAAGAGACCCAGTACTTC.

The gene calls are TRBV5-1 and TRBJ1-1; TRBD1 might be the D (6 bases). Germline-derived CDR1 and CDR2 are SGHRS and YFSETQ. CDR3 size: 14 residues. Between the trimmed V and J ends, which lost 0 bases and 2 bases, there was a span of 8 bases. CDR3 region: CASSLGQANTEAFF. The CDR3 nucleotides are TGCGCCAGCAGCTTGGGACAGGCCAACACTGAAGCTTTCTTT.

The chain links TRBV9 to TRBJ2-1; D perhaps matches TRBD1 (7 bases). Deletions cut 0 bases from V and 2 bases from J, with 12 bases between. The CDR3 is made up of 16 amino acids. The germline V gene encodes CDR1 SGDLS and CDR2 YYNGEE. CDR3 DNA sequence: TGTGCCAGCAGCGTAGAGGGGGGACAGCCCTACAATGAGCAGTTCTTC. Its protein product is CASSVEGGQPYNEQFF.

This rearrangement joins TRBV7-2 to TRBJ1-6, with TRBD1 as a possible D gene (6 bases). CDR1 SGHTA and CDR2 FQGNSA come from the germline V gene. V lost 2 bases and J 10 bases, leaving 18 bases between the germline ends. The CDR3 length is 16 residues. The CDR3 protein is CASSLRQNREHSPLHF. In DNA, the CDR3 is TGTGCCAGCAGCTTACGGCAAAACAGGGAACACTCACCCCTCCACTTT. Using reference TRBV7-2 and TRBJ1-6 for the parts outside the CDR3, the full variable domain is GAGVSQSPSNKVTEKGKDVELRCDPISGHTALYWYRQSLGQGLEFLIYFQGNSAPDKSGLPSDRFSAERTGGSVSTLTIQRTQQEDSAVYLCASSLRQNREHSPLHFGNGTRLTVT.

This chain links TRBV27 with TRBJ2-1, with D maybe TRBD1 (6 bases). The germline gives CDR1 MNHEY, CDR2 SMNVEV (reference sequence). This CDR3 region has 16 residues. Between the trimmed V and J ends, which lost 4 bases and 4 bases, there was a span of 17 bases. CDR3 in amino acids: CASSSPLGQGYNEQFF. The CDR3 DNA sequence: TGTGCCAGCAGTTCGCCATTGGGGCAGGGGTACAATGAGCAGTTCTTC.

The genes are TRBV18 and TRBJ1-5; TRBD1 aligns across 7 bases. The germline V gene has CDR1 KGHSH and CDR2 LQKENI. Losses at the gene ends were 5 bases for V and 6 bases for J; bases not matched to a gene: 7. The CDR3 spans 14 residues. The CDR3 nucleotides read TGTGCCAGCTCAACCGACAGGGTCTCTCAGCCCCAGCATTTT. It codes for CASSTDRVSQPQHF. The complete variable domain, with remaining parts taken from reference TRBV18 and TRBJ1-5, reads NAGVMQNPRHLVRRRGQEARLRCSPMKGHSHVYWYRQLPEEGLKFMVYLQKENIIDESGMPKERFSAEFPKEGPSILRIQQVVRGDSAAYFCASSTDRVSQPQHFGDGTRLSIL.

This chain uses TRBV15 with TRBJ2-7; TRBD2 matches 10 bases. Germline CDR1 is LNHNV and CDR2 is YYDKDF (reference sequence). The V segment lost 9 bases and the J segment 5 bases; nucleotides outside the gene matches: 7. The CDR3 contains 13 residues. CDR3 residues: CATKLAGFHEQYF. CDR3 DNA sequence: TGTGCCACGAAACTAGCGGGGTTCCACGAGCAGTACTTC.